These T cell receptor beta chains were read from a single sample in a study of cytomegalovirus exposure and HLA in healthy donors. TCRdb's copy holds only in-frame clones and misses some; the assay was immunoSEQ multiplex PCR. In the table there are fewer than 200,000 clones, 70% to 85% of which are singletons. The source material was PBMCs. Every receptor here comes from a woman aged 40 to 50 in good health and CMV-seronegative. Each CDR3 is given with its conserved first and last residue. Each record gives: CDR3 protein, CDR3 DNA, clone size, V gene, D gene, J gene. A D gene is named only where the DNA matches it firmly. Clone size is given for some rows only: seen once, a few or many times, or a class if the clone is expanded.

CDR3 protein: CASSGPGQNQPQHF; CDR3 DNA: TGTGCCAGCAGTGGCCCGGGACAGAATCAGCCCCAGCATTTT; clone size: few; V gene: TRBV6-1; D gene: TRBD1; J gene: TRBJ1-5
CDR3 protein: CASSFIGTANTGELFF; CDR3 DNA: TGTGCCAGCAGCTTCATCGGGACTGCGAACACCGGGGAGCTGTTTTTT; clone size: .; V gene: TRBV11-3; D gene: .; J gene: TRBJ2-2
CDR3 protein: CASSRRPTNEKLFF; CDR3 DNA: TGTGCCAGCAGCCGGAGACCAACTAATGAAAAACTGTTTTTT; clone size: .; V gene: TRBV6-6; D gene: .; J gene: TRBJ1-4
CDR3 protein: CASSVGTGIGGGPWETQYF; CDR3 DNA: TGTGCCAGCAGCGTAGGGACAGGGATAGGGGGAGGGCCTTGGGAGACCCAGTACTTC; clone size: .; V gene: TRBV9; D gene: .; J gene: TRBJ2-5
CDR3 protein: CASSQTRGQYAEAFF; CDR3 DNA: TGTGCCAGCAGCCAGACCAGGGGGCAGTACGCTGAAGCTTTCTTT; clone size: many; V gene: TRBV14; D gene: TRBD1; J gene: TRBJ1-1
CDR3 protein: CASRTSAYNEQFF; CDR3 DNA: TGTGCCAGCAGGACTTCCGCTTACAATGAGCAGTTCTTC; clone size: .; V gene: TRBV7-2; D gene: .; J gene: TRBJ2-1
CDR3 protein: CASSLRGRNYGYTF; CDR3 DNA: TGTGCCAGCAGTTTAAGAGGGCGTAACTATGGCTACACCTTC; clone size: .; V gene: TRBV28; D gene: .; J gene: TRBJ1-2
CDR3 protein: CAWRRGTEAFF; CDR3 DNA: TGTGCCTGGAGGAGGGGGACTGAAGCTTTCTTT; clone size: once; V gene: TRBV30; D gene: .; J gene: TRBJ1-1
CDR3 protein: CASSSHPGQGWTGELFF; CDR3 DNA: TGTGCCAGCAGTTCTCATCCGGGACAGGGGTGGACCGGGGAGCTGTTTTTT; clone size: .; V gene: TRBV28; D gene: TRBD1; J gene: TRBJ2-2
CDR3 protein: CASSVSGGSYNSPLHF; CDR3 DNA: TGTGCCAGCAGTGTTAGTGGAGGATCCTATAATTCACCCCTCCACTTT; clone size: few; V gene: TRBV6-1; D gene: .; J gene: TRBJ1-6
CDR3 protein: CASSLFGGVQPQHF; CDR3 DNA: TGTGCCAGCAGTTTATTCGGAGGGGTTCAGCCCCAGCATTTT; clone size: .; V gene: TRBV28; D gene: .; J gene: TRBJ1-5
CDR3 protein: CASSQVAGGEHNEQFF; CDR3 DNA: TGTGCCAGCAGCCAAGTCGCAGGGGGAGAGCACAATGAGCAGTTCTTC; clone size: .; V gene: TRBV4-2; D gene: TRBD1; J gene: TRBJ2-1
CDR3 protein: CASSLDRRAGELFF; CDR3 DNA: TGTGCCAGCAGTTTGGACAGGAGGGCCGGGGAGCTGTTTTTT; clone size: .; V gene: TRBV27; D gene: .; J gene: TRBJ2-2
CDR3 protein: CASSYPGDRVAPGNEQYF; CDR3 DNA: TGTGCCAGCAGCTATCCCGGGGACAGGGTTGCCCCCGGGAACGAGCAGTACTTC; clone size: .; V gene: TRBV7-9; D gene: TRBD1; J gene: TRBJ2-7
CDR3 protein: CASSSVAGGNQETQYF; CDR3 DNA: TGCGCCAGCAGCTCTGTAGCGGGGGGGAACCAAGAGACCCAGTACTTC; clone size: few; V gene: TRBV5-1; D gene: TRBD2; J gene: TRBJ2-5
CDR3 protein: CAISESAQPGANVLTF; CDR3 DNA: TGTGCCATCAGTGAGTCGGCACAACCTGGGGCCAACGTCCTGACTTTC; clone size: .; V gene: TRBV10-3; D gene: .; J gene: TRBJ2-6
CDR3 protein: CASSEAPGGQFF; CDR3 DNA: TGTGCCAGCAGTGAAGCCCCAGGGGGGCAGTTCTTC; clone size: .; V gene: TRBV2; D gene: TRBD1; J gene: TRBJ2-1
CDR3 protein: CASSIVFRGGQPQHF; CDR3 DNA: TGTGCCAGTAGTATCGTGTTTAGGGGAGGTCAGCCCCAGCATTTT; clone size: .; V gene: TRBV19; D gene: .; J gene: TRBJ1-5
CDR3 protein: CASSQSARGTDTQYF; CDR3 DNA: TGCGCCAGCAGTCAATCCGCGCGGGGCACAGATACGCAGTATTTT; clone size: .; V gene: TRBV23-1; D gene: .; J gene: TRBJ2-3
CDR3 protein: CASSLKRIARNEQFF; CDR3 DNA: TGTGCCAGCAGCTTAAAACGGATAGCGAGGAATGAGCAGTTCTTC; clone size: .; V gene: TRBV7-9; D gene: .; J gene: TRBJ2-1
CDR3 protein: CASSAYRNQNTEAFF; CDR3 DNA: TGTGCCAGCAGCGCTTACAGGAACCAGAACACTGAAGCTTTCTTT; clone size: once; V gene: TRBV11-3; D gene: .; J gene: TRBJ1-1
CDR3 protein: CAISEATGVGNQPQHF; CDR3 DNA: TGTGCCATCAGTGAGGCTACAGGGGTAGGCAATCAGCCCCAGCATTTT; clone size: few; V gene: TRBV10-3; D gene: TRBD1; J gene: TRBJ1-5
CDR3 protein: CASSPFIRAVEQYF; CDR3 DNA: TGTGCCAGCAGCCCCTTTATACGAGCTGTCGAGCAGTACTTC; clone size: .; V gene: TRBV7-8; D gene: .; J gene: TRBJ2-7
CDR3 protein: CASSPLAGPSRNEQFF; CDR3 DNA: TGTGCCAGCAGTCCTCTAGCGGGACCCTCCAGGAATGAGCAGTTCTTC; clone size: .; V gene: TRBV7-8; D gene: TRBD2; J gene: TRBJ2-1
CDR3 protein: CASSIETGGVSGQPQHF; CDR3 DNA: TGTGCCAGTAGTATCGAGACAGGGGGAGTGTCAGGGCAGCCCCAGCATTTT; clone size: .; V gene: TRBV19; D gene: TRBD1; J gene: TRBJ1-5
CDR3 protein: CASGQGVHEQYF; CDR3 DNA: TGTGCCAGCGGGCAGGGGGTCCACGAGCAGTACTTC; clone size: once; V gene: TRBV28; D gene: TRBD1; J gene: TRBJ2-7
CDR3 protein: CASRRGLDGSNEQFF; CDR3 DNA: TGTGCCAGCAGGAGGGGGCTGGACGGTAGCAATGAGCAGTTCTTC; clone size: .; V gene: TRBV7-9; D gene: TRBD1; J gene: TRBJ2-1
CDR3 protein: CASSLWGQGWKYF; CDR3 DNA: TGTGCCAGCAGCTTGTGGGGACAGGGGTGGAAGTACTTC; clone size: .; V gene: TRBV5-4; D gene: TRBD1; J gene: TRBJ2-7
CDR3 protein: CASSSLAGGNTGELFF; CDR3 DNA: TGTGCCAGCAGTTCTCTAGCGGGTGGTAACACCGGGGAGCTGTTTTTT; clone size: few; V gene: TRBV6-4; D gene: TRBD2; J gene: TRBJ2-2
CDR3 protein: CSARVVNEQYF; CDR3 DNA: TGCAGTGCTAGGGTAGTAAACGAGCAGTACTTC; clone size: once; V gene: TRBV20-1; D gene: .; J gene: TRBJ2-7
CDR3 protein: CASSSGRRYQPQHF; CDR3 DNA: TGTGCCAGCAGCTCGGGAAGAAGATACCAGCCCCAGCATTTT; clone size: .; V gene: TRBV7-2; D gene: .; J gene: TRBJ1-5
CDR3 protein: CSVEGRDLSYTF; CDR3 DNA: TGCAGCGTTGAGGGCAGGGACTTGAGCTACACCTTC; clone size: once; V gene: TRBV29-1; D gene: .; J gene: TRBJ1-2
CDR3 protein: CASSKDGLAGIVGEQFF; CDR3 DNA: TGTGCCAGCAGTAAAGACGGATTAGCGGGTATCGTTGGTGAGCAGTTCTTC; clone size: .; V gene: TRBV6-4; D gene: TRBD2; J gene: TRBJ2-1
CDR3 protein: CASRQHRRVESGYTF; CDR3 DNA: TGTGCCAGTCGTCAGCATAGGAGGGTGGAGAGTGGCTACACCTTC; clone size: .; V gene: TRBV19; D gene: .; J gene: TRBJ1-2
CDR3 protein: CASSPSGGTPLHF; CDR3 DNA: TGTGCCAGCAGCCCGTCGGGGGGGACACCCCTCCACTTT; clone size: once; V gene: TRBV7-9; D gene: .; J gene: TRBJ1-6
CDR3 protein: CASRTGENKATEAFF; CDR3 DNA: TGTGCCAGCAGAACAGGGGAGAATAAGGCGACTGAAGCTTTCTTT; clone size: .; V gene: TRBV5-8; D gene: TRBD1; J gene: TRBJ1-1
CDR3 protein: CASSLGSAGANVLTF; CDR3 DNA: TGTGCTAGCAGCTTAGGGTCAGCTGGGGCCAACGTCCTGACTTTC; clone size: few; V gene: TRBV7-7; D gene: .; J gene: TRBJ2-6
CDR3 protein: CASSVGGSKNIQYF; CDR3 DNA: TGTGCCAGCAGCGTAGGAGGGTCCAAAAACATTCAGTACTTC; clone size: .; V gene: TRBV9; D gene: .; J gene: TRBJ2-4
CDR3 protein: CASSPLTYEKLFF; CDR3 DNA: TGTGCCAGCTCACCACTAACATATGAAAAACTGTTTTTT; clone size: once; V gene: TRBV18; D gene: .; J gene: TRBJ1-4
CDR3 protein: CSVIGSGGTLEKLFF; CDR3 DNA: TGCAGCGTGATTGGATCGGGGGGGACCCTCGAAAAACTGTTTTTT; clone size: .; V gene: TRBV29-1; D gene: .; J gene: TRBJ1-4
CDR3 protein: CASSPTSGNNEQFF; CDR3 DNA: TGCGCCAGCAGCCCGACTAGCGGGAACAATGAGCAGTTCTTC; clone size: .; V gene: TRBV5-1; D gene: TRBD2; J gene: TRBJ2-1
CDR3 protein: CASSYQSGSQPQHF; CDR3 DNA: TGTGCCAGCAGTTACCAGTCTGGGAGTCAGCCCCAGCATTTT; clone size: few; V gene: TRBV6-5; D gene: .; J gene: TRBJ1-5
CDR3 protein: CSVGTSGRSVYEQYF; CDR3 DNA: TGCAGCGTCGGGACTAGCGGGAGGTCCGTCTACGAGCAGTACTTC; clone size: .; V gene: TRBV29-1; D gene: TRBD2; J gene: TRBJ2-7
CDR3 protein: CASTPLSYNSPLHF; CDR3 DNA: TGCGCCAGCACCCCCTTATCCTATAATTCACCCCTCCACTTT; clone size: .; V gene: TRBV4-1; D gene: .; J gene: TRBJ1-6
CDR3 protein: CASSGGGLAGTDTQYF; CDR3 DNA: TGTGCCAGCAGCGGGGGGGGACTAGCGGGCACAGATACGCAGTATTTT; clone size: .; V gene: TRBV9; D gene: TRBD2; J gene: TRBJ2-3
CDR3 protein: CASSLDGASGGDTQYF; CDR3 DNA: TGCGCCAGCAGCTTGGACGGGGCCTCGGGGGGAGATACGCAGTATTTT; clone size: few; V gene: TRBV5-1; D gene: TRBD2; J gene: TRBJ2-3
CDR3 protein: CASSLLVSGRAEYNEQFF; CDR3 DNA: TGCGCCAGCAGCTTGTTGGTTAGCGGGAGGGCGGAATACAATGAGCAGTTCTTC; clone size: .; V gene: TRBV5-1; D gene: TRBD2; J gene: TRBJ2-1
CDR3 protein: CASSHSSAGVQETQYF; CDR3 DNA: TGCGCCAGCAGCCATTCTAGCGCCGGGGTCCAAGAGACCCAGTACTTC; clone size: .; V gene: TRBV5-1; D gene: .; J gene: TRBJ2-5
CDR3 protein: CASSEFGRGQGGYEQYF; CDR3 DNA: TGTGCCAGCAGTGAATTCGGGAGGGGACAGGGGGGATACGAGCAGTACTTC; clone size: .; V gene: TRBV6-1; D gene: TRBD1; J gene: TRBJ2-7
CDR3 protein: CASGTAGGQETQYF; CDR3 DNA: TGTGCCAGCGGTACCGCAGGGGGTCAAGAGACCCAGTACTTC; clone size: .; V gene: TRBV7-8; D gene: TRBD1; J gene: TRBJ2-5
CDR3 protein: CATSRDQQPSGYTF; CDR3 DNA: TGTGCCACCAGCAGAGATCAACAGCCCTCGGGCTACACCTTC; clone size: .; V gene: TRBV15; D gene: .; J gene: TRBJ1-2
CDR3 protein: CASSNGTGRQLFF; CDR3 DNA: TGTGCCAGTAGCAACGGGACAGGGCGGCAACTGTTTTTT; clone size: .; V gene: TRBV19; D gene: TRBD1; J gene: TRBJ1-4
CDR3 protein: CASSFRAGTGAPNEKLFF; CDR3 DNA: TGCGCCAGCAGCTTTCGCGCCGGGACAGGGGCTCCTAATGAAAAACTGTTTTTT; clone size: once; V gene: TRBV5-1; D gene: TRBD1; J gene: TRBJ1-4
CDR3 protein: CASAPPGTRNTGELFF; CDR3 DNA: TGCGCCAGCGCGCCCCCCGGGACACGGAACACCGGGGAGCTGTTTTTT; clone size: .; V gene: TRBV5-1; D gene: .; J gene: TRBJ2-2
CDR3 protein: CASSGLAGGANEQFF; CDR3 DNA: TGCGCCAGCAGCGGGCTAGCGGGAGGAGCCAATGAGCAGTTCTTC; clone size: once; V gene: TRBV5-1; D gene: TRBD2; J gene: TRBJ2-1
CDR3 protein: CASSLGQGDEQYF; CDR3 DNA: TGTGCCAGCAGTTTAGGTCAGGGCGACGAGCAGTACTTC; clone size: once; V gene: TRBV28; D gene: .; J gene: TRBJ2-7
CDR3 protein: CASSVSLRNTEAFF; CDR3 DNA: TGTGCCAGCAGCGTTTCGCTCAGGAACACTGAAGCTTTCTTT; clone size: .; V gene: TRBV9; D gene: .; J gene: TRBJ1-1
CDR3 protein: CASSLIGTTAQETQYF; CDR3 DNA: TGTGCCAGCAGTCTTATAGGGACTACCGCTCAAGAGACCCAGTACTTC; clone size: .; V gene: TRBV25-1; D gene: TRBD2; J gene: TRBJ2-5
CDR3 protein: CASSPDRAFPYSGANVLTF; CDR3 DNA: TGTGCCAGCAGTCCAGACAGGGCTTTTCCCTACTCTGGGGCCAACGTCCTGACTTTC; clone size: .; V gene: TRBV27; D gene: TRBD1; J gene: TRBJ2-6